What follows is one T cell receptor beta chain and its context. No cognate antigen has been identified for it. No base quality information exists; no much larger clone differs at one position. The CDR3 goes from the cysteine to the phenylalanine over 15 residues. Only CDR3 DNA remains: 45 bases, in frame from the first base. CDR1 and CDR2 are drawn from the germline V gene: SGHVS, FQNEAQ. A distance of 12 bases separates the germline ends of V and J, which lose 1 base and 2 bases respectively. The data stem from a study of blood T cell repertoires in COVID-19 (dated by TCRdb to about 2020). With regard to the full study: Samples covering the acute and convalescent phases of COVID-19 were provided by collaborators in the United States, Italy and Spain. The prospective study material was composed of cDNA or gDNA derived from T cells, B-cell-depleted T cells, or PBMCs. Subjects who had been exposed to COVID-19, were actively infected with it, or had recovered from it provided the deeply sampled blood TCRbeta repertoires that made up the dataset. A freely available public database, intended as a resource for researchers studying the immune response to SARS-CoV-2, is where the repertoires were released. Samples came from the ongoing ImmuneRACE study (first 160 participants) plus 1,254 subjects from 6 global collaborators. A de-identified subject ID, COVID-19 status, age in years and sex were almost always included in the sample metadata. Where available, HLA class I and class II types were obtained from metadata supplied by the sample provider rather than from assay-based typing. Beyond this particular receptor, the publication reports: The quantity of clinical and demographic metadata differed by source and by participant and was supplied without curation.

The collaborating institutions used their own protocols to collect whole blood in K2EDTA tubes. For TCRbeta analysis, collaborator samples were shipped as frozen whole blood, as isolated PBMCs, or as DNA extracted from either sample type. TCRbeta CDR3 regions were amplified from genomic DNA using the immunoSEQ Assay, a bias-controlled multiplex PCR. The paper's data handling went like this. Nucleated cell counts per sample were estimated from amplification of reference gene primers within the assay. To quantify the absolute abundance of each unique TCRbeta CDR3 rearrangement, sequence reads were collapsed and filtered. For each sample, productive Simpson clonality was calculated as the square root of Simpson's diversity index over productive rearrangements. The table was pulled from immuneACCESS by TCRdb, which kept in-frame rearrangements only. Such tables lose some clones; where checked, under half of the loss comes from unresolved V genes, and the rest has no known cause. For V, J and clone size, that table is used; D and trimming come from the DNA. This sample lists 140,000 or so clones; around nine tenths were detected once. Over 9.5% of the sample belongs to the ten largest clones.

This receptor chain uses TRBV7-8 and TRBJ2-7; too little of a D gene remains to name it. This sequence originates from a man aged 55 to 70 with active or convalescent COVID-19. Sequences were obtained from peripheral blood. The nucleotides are TGTGCCAGCAGCTTAGGGGTCGGCGGCCCCTACGAGCAGTACTTC. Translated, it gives CASSLGVGGPYEQYF.